The 29 T cell receptor beta chains below all came from one sample that was sequenced in a study of cytomegalovirus exposure and HLA in healthy donors. Produced via immunoSEQ multiplex PCR; TCRdb's table is partial and in-frame only. The table includes 150,000 to 200,000 clones, 86% detected once. The source material was PBMCs. The receptors come from a woman in her twenties or thirties in good health and CMV-seronegative.

V is TRBV29-1 and J is TRBJ2-6, with TRBD1 as a possible D gene (5 bases). The CDR3 totals 15 residues. V lost 7 bases, J lost 4 bases, and 17 bases lay in between. Germline assignment: CDR1 SQVTM and CDR2 ANQGSEA. In DNA form, the CDR3 reads TGCAGCGGATCCCGTTGGGGCGCCGGGGCCAACGTCCTGACTTTC. Protein product: CSGSRWGAGANVLTF.

CDR3 loop: CASSLVRSGGNTGELFF. CDR3 coding DNA: TGTGCCAGCAGCTTGGTTCGTTCGGGGGGCAACACCGGGGAGCTGTTTTTT. This chain connects TRBV5-4 to TRBJ2-2; D possibly corresponds to TRBD2 (7 bases). The CDR3 sequence is 17 residues long. Trimming stripped 0 bases from V and 2 bases from J, with 14 bases between. Germline assignment: CDR1 SGHNT and CDR2 YYREEE (reference sequence).

This clone has only a few counts. V is TRBV19 and J is TRBJ1-5, with 7 bases that match TRBD1. The V gene end was trimmed by 7 bases and the J gene end by 5 bases; junction bases not matched to a gene: 11. This CDR3 has 15 residues. The germline V gene encodes CDR1 LNHDA and CDR2 SQIVND (reference sequence). The CDR3 DNA is TGTGCCAGTACACAGGGGCCTTTTGTCTATCAGCCCCAGCATTTT. Translated: CASTQGPFVYQPQHF.

The chain is built from TRBV2 and TRBJ2-6; D is undetermined. The CDR3 is 16 amino acids. The V end lost 8 bases, the J end lost 1 base, and 15 bases lay between the germline ends. Germline V gives CDR1 SNHLY, CDR2 FYNNEI. CDR3 DNA sequence: TGTGCCAGCCGACCCGGACCGAGGTCTGGGGCCAACGTCCTGACTTTC. Its translation is CASRPGPRSGANVLTF.

The chain's CDR3 is CAGGTEPIYNEQFF. The CDR3 DNA follows: TGTGCCGGCGGGACGGAGCCCATTTACAATGAGCAGTTCTTC. The chain is built from TRBV30 and TRBJ2-1; weak D call: TRBD2 (6 bases). Trimming cost V 8 bases and J 4 bases, with 18 bases left between them. This CDR3 region has 14 residues. CDR1 is GTSNPN, CDR2 SVGIG, per germline (reference sequence).

This rearrangement joins TRBV7-2 to TRBJ1-3; no definite D call. From germline, CDR1 is SGHTA and CDR2 FQGNSA. The CDR3 loop spans 15 amino acids. V dropped 5 bases and J dropped 4 bases, with 15 bases sitting between them. The CDR3 loop is CASSQSGTAGNTIYF. CDR3 coding DNA: TGTGCCAGCAGCCAATCTGGCACAGCGGGAAACACCATATATTTT.

V gene TRBV5-4 combines with J gene TRBJ2-3, with a weak D call TRBD2 (6 bases). Trimming removed 4 bases from V and 3 bases from J, with 12 bases in between. The CDR3 totals 14 residues. Looked up from germline, CDR1 is SGHNT and CDR2 is YYREEE (reference sequence). This chain's CDR3 is CASSAVGGTDTQYF. The CDR3 DNA is TGTGCCAGCAGCGCAGTCGGAGGGACAGATACGCAGTATTTT.

The chain uses TRBV7-6 and TRBJ2-6; D remains ambiguous. V lost 8 bases, J lost 0 bases, and 5 bases lay in between. CDR3 length equals 13 residues. From germline, CDR1 is SGHVS and CDR2 FNYEAQ. The chain's CDR3 is CASALSGANVLTF. CDR3 nucleotides: TGTGCCAGCGCCCTCTCTGGGGCCAACGTCCTGACTTTC.

Only a few counts were recorded for this clone. The rearrangement joins TRBV11-2 to TRBJ2-3; TRBD2 agrees at 7 bases. The V gene end was trimmed by 0 bases and the J gene end by 6 bases; junction bases not matched to a gene: 3. CDR1 SGHAT and CDR2 FQNNGV come from the germline V gene. The CDR3 spans 14 residues. The CDR3 coding sequence is TGTGCCAGCAGCTTAGATTGGGGGGGGGATACGCAGTATTTT. Encoded protein: CASSLDWGGDTQYF.

The chain recombines TRBV5-1 with TRBJ2-1; tentatively, D is TRBD2 (5 bases). The CDR3 loop spans 15 amino acids. Germline V gene lookup returns CDR1 SGHRS and CDR2 YFSETQ. Trimming removed 0 bases at V and 5 bases at J, with 12 bases between. For the CDR3, the DNA is TGCGCCAGCAGCTTGGAAGGTTTCGGGAACAATGAGCAGTTCTTC. Amino acids: CASSLEGFGNNEQFF.

CDR3 nucleotides: TGTGCCAGCAGTGGGACAGGGGGTTTGCCCCAGCATTTT. Its translation: CASSGTGGLPQHF. The rearrangement uses TRBV6-5 and TRBJ1-5; 11 nucleotides agree with TRBD1. V shed 5 bases, J shed 9 bases, and the junction held 3 bases outside the gene matches. Germline loops: CDR1 MNHEY, CDR2 SVGAGI. The CDR3 is made up of 13 amino acids.

In regard to this clone: Relative to the germline gene, one junction end is altered; a read error may explain this. The rearrangement links TRBV7-6 to TRBJ2-3; tentatively, D is TRBD1 or TRBD2 (6 bases each). Germline values: CDR1 SGHVS, CDR2 FNYEAQ. This CDR3 comprises 16 residues. The CDR3 nucleotides read TGTGCCAGCACCTTAGGGGGAGGCGCGGCGGCAGATACGCAGTATTTT. Translated: CASTLGGGAAADTQYF.

As DNA, the CDR3 is TGTGCCAGCAGCTCCCGGGCTAGCGGGGTCTCCTCCTACGAGCAGTACTTC. As protein: CASSSRASGVSSYEQYF. This rearrangement joins TRBV5-4 to TRBJ2-7; TRBD2 agrees at 9 bases. The CDR3 extends over 17 amino acids. The V gene's germline CDR1 is SGHNT and CDR2 YYREEE (reference sequence). With V trimmed by 3 bases and J by 0 bases, 10 bases remained unmatched.

The rearrangement links TRBV29-1 to TRBJ2-1; 8 positions agree with TRBD1. The V gene's germline CDR1 is SQVTM and CDR2 ANQGSEA. The J segment lost 1 base and the V segment lost 3 bases, leaving 5 bases of the junction unmatched. The length of the CDR3 is 15 residues. The DNA for the CDR3 is TGCAGCGTTGATTTGGGGACAGGATCCTACAATGAGCAGTTCTTC. Its protein is CSVDLGTGSYNEQFF.

This sequence joins TRBV6-5 and TRBJ1-1; the D is unclear. V lost 2 bases and J lost 3, with 7 bases in between. Germline V lookup: CDR1 MNHEY, CDR2 SVGAGI. The CDR3 spans 13 residues. The CDR3 sequence: CASSYAWDTEAFF. The CDR3 DNA reads TGTGCCAGCAGTTACGCTTGGGACACTGAAGCTTTCTTT.

This clone appeared once. The chain couples TRBV10-3 to TRBJ2-5, with TRBD2 identical over 7 bases. Looked up from germline, CDR1 is ENHRY and CDR2 is SYGVKD. This CDR3 contains 12 residues. The V and J ends lost 6 bases and 3 bases, in that order; junction bases with no gene match: 1. The CDR3 DNA reads as TGTGCCATCAGGGGGGGGGAAGAGACCCAGTACTTC. Its protein is CAIRGGEETQYF.

V is TRBV2 and J is TRBJ2-7, with D tentatively TRBD2 (7 bases). The CDR3 loop spans 17 amino acids. V was trimmed by 6 bases and J by 0 bases, leaving 21 bases between them. Germline V gives CDR1 SNHLY, CDR2 FYNNEI. The CDR3 coding sequence is TGTGCCAGCAGCCAGACGTGGGGGGGCCCTAGCTCCTACGAGCAGTACTTC. It codes for CASSQTWGGPSSYEQYF.

The chain carries TRBV7-9 and TRBJ2-2; 14 positions match TRBD2. From germline, CDR1 is SEHNR and CDR2 FQNEAQ (reference sequence). The CDR3 extends over 18 amino acids. Germline trimming cut 5 bases from V and 7 bases from J; bases unmatched to any gene: 12. The CDR3 protein is CASSQPGLAGAVGGELFF. The CDR3 region has the DNA TGTGCCAGCAGCCAACCGGGACTAGCGGGAGCGGTAGGCGGGGAGCTGTTTTTT.

The chain uses TRBV10-3 and TRBJ2-7; D is uncertain. The length of the CDR3 is 11 residues. The germline V gene encodes CDR1 ENHRY and CDR2 SYGVKD. V was cut by 0 bases and J by 7 bases, with 4 bases left in between. CDR3 sequence: CAISESTEQYF. The CDR3 DNA sequence: TGTGCCATCAGTGAGTCGACAGAGCAGTACTTC.

V is TRBV19 and J is TRBJ2-7, with TRBD2 as a possible D gene (6 bases). Trimming took 6 bases from V and 3 from J, leaving 12 bases between them. The V gene's germline CDR1 is LNHDA and CDR2 SQIVND (reference sequence). This CDR3 contains 13 residues. The CDR3 DNA reads TGTGCCAGTAGCACGGGACTCTTCTACGAGCAGTACTTC. Protein sequence: CASSTGLFYEQYF.

This clone has a handful of counts. This rearrangement joins TRBV6-5 to TRBJ1-4, with D uncertain. CDR1 is MNHEY and CDR2 is SVGAGI in the germline V gene. V shed 5 bases and J shed 6 bases, with 16 bases lying between them. This CDR3 spans 15 amino acids. DNA for the CDR3: TGTGCCAGCAGTCAAACCCCGAGCGAATATGAAAAACTGTTTTTT. It is translated as CASSQTPSEYEKLFF.

CDR3 protein: CASSYSERTGGRPQHF. The CDR3 nucleotides read TGTGCCAGCAGTTACTCGGAGCGGACAGGTGGACGACCCCAGCATTTT. This chain joins TRBV6-6 and TRBJ1-5; TRBD1 matches 7 bases. Germline-derived CDR1 and CDR2 are MNHNY and SVGAGI (reference sequence). The CDR3 extends over 16 amino acids. V lost 0 bases and J lost 10; bases outside the gene matches: 12.

The chain uses TRBV30 and TRBJ2-7; 7 bases are a match to TRBD1. This CDR3 has 10 amino acids. CDR1 and CDR2 from the germline V gene are GTSNPN and SVGIG (reference sequence). With V trimmed by 5 bases and J by 5 bases, 0 bases remained unmatched. The CDR3 DNA reads TGTGCCTGGGGACAGGACGAGCAGTACTTC. Encoded protein: CAWGQDEQYF.

The CDR3 spells CASSQVWDGSVYTF. In nucleotides, the CDR3 is TGCGCCAGCAGCCAAGTCTGGGACGGTTCTGTCTACACCTTC. The V and J genes are TRBV4-1 and TRBJ1-2, with a possible D match to TRBD1 (5 bases). Trimming removed 1 base from V and 10 bases from J, with 16 bases in between. The CDR3 consists of 14 residues. The germline V gene has CDR1 MGHRA and CDR2 YSYEKL.

The rearrangement links TRBV7-2 to TRBJ2-1, with 9 nucleotides matching TRBD2. Germline CDR1 SGHTA, CDR2 FQGNSA. Germline trimming cut 1 base from V and 8 bases from J; bases unmatched to any gene: 9. This CDR3 is built from 16 residues. The CDR3 region has the DNA TGTGCCAGCAGCTTAGTGGGGGGACTAGCCAGATATGAGCAGTTCTTC. Amino acid sequence: CASSLVGGLARYEQFF. Combining the CDR3 with reference TRBV7-2 and TRBJ2-1 gives the whole variable domain GAGVSQSPSNKVTEKGKDVELRCDPISGHTALYWYRQSLGQGLEFLIYFQGNSAPDKSGLPSDRFSAERTGGSVSTLTIQRTQQEDSAVYLCASSLVGGLARYEQFFGPGTRLTVL.

The chain couples TRBV5-1 to TRBJ1-6, with D unclear. The CDR3 contains 14 residues. Between the trimmed V and J ends, which lost 0 bases and 7 bases, there was a span of 8 bases. Germline loops: CDR1 SGHRS, CDR2 YFSETQ. The CDR3 sequence is CASSLEFGNSPLHF. In DNA, the CDR3 is TGCGCCAGCAGCTTGGAATTCGGGAATTCACCCCTCCACTTT.

The gene calls are TRBV5-6 and TRBJ1-4; D ambiguous. CDR3 length equals 14 residues. Per germline, CDR1 SGHDT and CDR2 YYEEEE. The V and J ends lost 3 bases and 4 bases respectively, with 10 bases between them. CDR3 amino acids: CASSSHSDNEKLFF. The CDR3 DNA is TGTGCCAGCAGCTCCCACAGTGATAATGAAAAACTGTTTTTT.

The chain carries TRBV6-1 and TRBJ1-4; D ambiguous. The V end lost 7 bases, the J end lost 5 bases, and 8 bases lay between the germline ends. The CDR3 loop spans 12 amino acids. Germline V gene data show CDR1 as MNHNS and CDR2 as SASEGT. The CDR3 sequence is CASTRWNEKLFF. CDR3 nucleotides: TGTGCCAGCACTCGGTGGAATGAAAAACTGTTTTTT.

This clone was recorded once. The chain carries TRBV19 and TRBJ2-6; tentatively, D is TRBD1 (6 bases). The V and J ends lost 8 bases and 1 base respectively, with 12 bases between them. The CDR3 is made up of 15 amino acids. Germline V lookup: CDR1 LNHDA, CDR2 SQIVND (reference sequence). CDR3 region: CASGITGSGANVLTF. The DNA of the CDR3 is TGTGCCAGTGGGATTACAGGGTCTGGGGCCAACGTCCTGACTTTC.